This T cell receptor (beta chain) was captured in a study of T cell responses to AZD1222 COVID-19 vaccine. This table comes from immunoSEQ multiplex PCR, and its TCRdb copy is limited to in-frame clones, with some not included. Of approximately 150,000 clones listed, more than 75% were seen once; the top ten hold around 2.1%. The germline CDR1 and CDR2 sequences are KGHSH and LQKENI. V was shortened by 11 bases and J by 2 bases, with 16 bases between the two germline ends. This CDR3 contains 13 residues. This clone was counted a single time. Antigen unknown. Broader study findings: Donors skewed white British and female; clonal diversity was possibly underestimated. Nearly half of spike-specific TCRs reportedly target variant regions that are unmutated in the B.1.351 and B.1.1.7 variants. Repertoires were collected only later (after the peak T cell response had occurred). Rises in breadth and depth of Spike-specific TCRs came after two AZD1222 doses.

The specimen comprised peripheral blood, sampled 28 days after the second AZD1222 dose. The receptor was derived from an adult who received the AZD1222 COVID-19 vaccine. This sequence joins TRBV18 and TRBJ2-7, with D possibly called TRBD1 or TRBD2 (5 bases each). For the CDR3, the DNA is TGTGCCTCCCGAGGGGCCGCCCCCTACGAGCAGTACTTC. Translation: CASRGAAPYEQYF.